The entry that follows covers one T cell receptor (beta chain) sequence. Antigen: not known. Sequencing used immunoSEQ multiplex PCR; TCRdb keeps in-frame clones, though not all of them. Of under 20,000 clones listed, roughly 80% are singletons. Before the COVID-19 pandemic, during about 2011-2018, CD4+ T cells were taken from unexposed donors. CD4+ T cells were isolated from the cells after about 11 days of culture. The sample comes from a study of CD4 T cells in relation to SARS-CoV-2 and coronaviruses. Sequenced input: CD4+ T cells from PBMCs, cultured in vitro. The origin of this receptor is a human donor in good health.

The CDR3 DNA reads as TGTGCCAGCAGCGGGACAGCATATGGCTACACCTTC. This sequence encodes CASSGTAYGYTF. The chain links TRBV6-5 to TRBJ1-2; 7 bases are a match to TRBD1. Germline CDR1 reads MNHEY; CDR2 reads SVGAGI. Trimming at V came to 6 bases and at J to 5 bases, leaving 3 bases not matched to a gene. There are 12 residues in the CDR3.